This T cell receptor (beta chain) stems from a study of blood T cells in healthy people across ages. The CDR3 extends over 13 amino acids. CDR1 and CDR2 (germline): DFQATT, SNEGSKA (reference sequence). Trimming cost V 3 bases and J 5 bases; bases outside gene matches: 6. Peripheral blood was drawn, ten milliliters per donor. This clonotype was detected many times. The authors ran a second PCR of 7 to 11 cycles using a sample-barcoded 5' primer and a J-beta primer mix. Every sample returned 2.5 million or more CDR3-containing paired-end reads. TCRdb re-analysed the 5' RACE reads in MiXCR, keeping a single row per CDR3 protein. Among 800,000 to 950,000 distinct CDR3 sequences, 25% to 30% were seen once, and the ten largest hold about 10%. These data also featured in a second study, about T cells of mothers and their children. Turning to that study: Reads obtained per mother exceeded 9.5 million TCR beta CDR3 reads, with roughly 3.1 million obtained per child.

This rearrangement joins TRBV20-1 to TRBJ2-7; TRBD1 matches at 8 bases. The source material was blood. The clonotype originates from a woman between 40 and 55 years old in good health. CDR3 sequence (DNA): TGCAGTGCTAGGCCCAGGGGGCTTCACGAGCAGTACTTC. Its protein is CSARPRGLHEQYF.